The 26 T cell receptor beta chains in this list originate from one sample, sequenced in a study of blood T cell repertoires in COVID-19. The method was immunoSEQ multiplex PCR; TCRdb's version includes in-frame clones alone and lacks a portion of them. The data hold 210,000 or so clones, with over 75% observed a single time. Sequencing was performed on peripheral blood. These receptors came from a man between 45 and 60 years old with acute or convalescent COVID-19.

The V call is TRBV5-8, the J call TRBJ1-5, with D uncertain. Germline V gene lookup returns CDR1 SGHTS and CDR2 YDEGEE. This CDR3 region has 15 residues. V lost 0 bases to trimming and J lost 0 bases, with 7 bases between them. The CDR3 DNA reads TGTGCCAGCAGCTTGGGAGATTATAGCAATCAGCCCCAGCATTTT. Amino acid sequence: CASSLGDYSNQPQHF.

The V call is TRBV19, the J call TRBJ1-5; 8 bases align to TRBD1. Germline CDR1 and CDR2: LNHDA and SQIVND (reference sequence). V lost 4 bases, J lost 4 bases, and 6 bases stayed unmatched. This CDR3 has 15 amino acids. Here the CDR3 reads CASSTPGGGNQPQHF. The CDR3 nucleotides read TGTGCCAGTAGTACTCCAGGGGGCGGTAATCAGCCCCAGCATTTT.

The rearrangement links TRBV18 to TRBJ1-5; the match to TRBD1 covers 8 bases. This CDR3 is built from 15 residues. Trimming at V came to 3 bases and at J to 2 bases, leaving 3 bases not matched to a gene. Germline CDR1 KGHSH, CDR2 LQKENI. As DNA, the CDR3 is TGTGCCAGCTCACCGACAGGGGTTGGCAATCAGCCCCAGCATTTT. This translates into CASSPTGVGNQPQHF.

The J gene is TRBJ1-2, the V gene TRBV12-3 or TRBV12-4; no clear D gene. V was pared by 6 bases and J by 8 bases, with 13 bases between. The CDR3 length is 12 residues. CDR3 DNA sequence: TGTGCCAGCAGCCCGGGATTTCTGGGCTACACCTTC. Translated: CASSPGFLGYTF.

The genes are TRBV24-1 and TRBJ2-5; D is ambiguous. Germline V gives CDR1 KGHDR, CDR2 SFDVKD. V was pared by 2 bases and J by 6 bases, with 6 bases between. The CDR3 is 12 residues long. CDR3 in DNA: TGTGCCACCAGTGATTCTGGGCAGACCCAGTACTTC. Translated, it gives CATSDSGQTQYF.

CDR3 region: CASSMGRGRQPQHF. CDR3 sequence (DNA): TGTGCCAGTAGTATGGGCCGGGGTCGTCAGCCCCAGCATTTT. The chain recombines TRBV19 with TRBJ1-5, with D unresolved. Looked up from germline, CDR1 is LNHDA and CDR2 is SQIVND (reference sequence). V was clipped by 3 bases and J by 6 bases, with 12 bases between them. The CDR3 is made up of 14 amino acids.

CDR3 amino acids: CASSIRQGLQETQYF. In DNA, the CDR3 is TGTGCCAGTAGTATAAGACAGGGGCTTCAAGAGACCCAGTACTTC. V is TRBV19 and J is TRBJ2-5; 8 bases fit TRBD1. The CDR3 loop spans 15 amino acids. V shed 2 bases and J 2 bases; nucleotides not matched to a gene: 4. The germline V gene has CDR1 LNHDA and CDR2 SQIVND (reference sequence). The full variable domain, rest sourced from reference TRBV19 and TRBJ2-5, is DGGITQSPKYLFRKEGQNVTLSCEQNLNHDAMYWYRQDPGQGLRLIYYSQIVNDFQKGDIAEGYSVSREKKESFPLTVTSAQKNPTAFYLCASSIRQGLQETQYFGPGTRLLVL.

V gene TRBV5-5 combines with J gene TRBJ2-7, with 7 bases fitting TRBD1. The V gene end was trimmed by 4 bases and the J gene end by 6 bases; junction bases not matched to a gene: 7. The CDR3 totals 13 residues. CDR1 and CDR2 (germline): SGHKS, YYEKEE (reference sequence). The chain's CDR3 is CASSRVGTAEQYF. The CDR3 DNA sequence: TGTGCCAGCAGCCGCGTTGGGACAGCCGAGCAGTACTTC.

The genes are TRBV6-6 and TRBJ2-7; possibly TRBD1 for D (6 bases). CDR1 and CDR2 from the germline V gene are MNHNY and SVGAGI (reference sequence). This CDR3 is built from 13 residues. The V gene lost 5 bases and the J gene lost 0 bases, with 8 bases spanning the gap. The CDR3 nucleotides are TGTGCCAGCAGTCGGGACAACTCCTACGAGCAGTACTTC. This sequence encodes CASSRDNSYEQYF.

V is TRBV27 and J is TRBJ1-5; D gene uncertain. The V gene's germline CDR1 is MNHEY and CDR2 SMNVEV (reference sequence). Trimming stripped 3 bases from V and 2 bases from J, with 8 bases between. The CDR3 has 14 residues. In nucleotides, the CDR3 is TGTGCCAGCAGTTTGAGGGTTGGCAATCAGCCCCAGCATTTT. Its protein product is CASSLRVGNQPQHF.

The chain joins TRBV11-2 to TRBJ1-1; TRBD1 agrees at 9 bases. Per the germline V gene, CDR1 is SGHAT and CDR2 is FQNNGV. The J segment lost 8 bases and the V segment lost 1 base, leaving 5 bases of the junction unmatched. CDR3 length: 14 residues. CDR3 sequence: CASSLGRGQGEAFF. In DNA form, the CDR3 reads TGTGCCAGCAGCTTAGGGAGGGGACAGGGAGAAGCTTTCTTT.

V and J are TRBV5-1 and TRBJ1-4, with 7 positions matching TRBD1. V trimming: 0 bases; J trimming: 6 bases; junction bases outside the gene matches: 2. The CDR3 spans 14 residues. Germline V gives CDR1 SGHRS, CDR2 YFSETQ. The CDR3 protein is CASSLGGTDEKLFF. DNA of the CDR3: TGCGCCAGCAGCTTGGGGGGGACAGATGAAAAACTGTTTTTT.

This chain connects TRBV2 to TRBJ2-5; D may be TRBD2 (5 bases). Per the germline V gene, CDR1 is SNHLY and CDR2 is FYNNEI. This CDR3 is built from 14 residues. V gave up 1 base and J gave up 2 bases, with 8 bases separating them. The DNA for the CDR3 is TGTGCCAGCAGTGAAGTGAGGGCGCAAGAGACCCAGTACTTC. This gives the protein CASSEVRAQETQYF.

The genes are TRBV5-1 and TRBJ1-3; D is perhaps TRBD1 (5 bases). Germline V lookup: CDR1 SGHRS, CDR2 YFSETQ. Trimming cost V 4 bases and J 2 bases, with 13 bases left between them. This CDR3 is built from 15 residues. The CDR3 nucleotides read TGCGCCAGCAGCCCTACGGGGGTTCCTGGAAACACCATATATTTT. As protein: CASSPTGVPGNTIYF.

This clone was found once. The genes are TRBV3-1 (or the pseudogene TRBV3-2) and TRBJ1-6, with TRBD1 identical over 11 bases. Per the germline V gene, CDR1 is LGHDT and CDR2 is YNNKEL (reference sequence). J was trimmed by 7 bases and V by 8 bases; bases with no gene match: 1. CDR3 length: 13 residues. CDR3 DNA: TGTGCCAGCGGGACAGGGGGGAATTCACCCCTCCACTTT. Its protein product is CASGTGGNSPLHF.

The rearrangement joins TRBV25-1 to TRBJ1-2, with D possibly TRBD1 on 6 matching bases. Germline CDR1 reads MGHDK; CDR2 reads SYGVNS. V lost 1 base to trimming and J lost 0 bases, with 9 bases between them. The CDR3 extends over 15 amino acids. CDR3 nucleotides: TGTGCCAGCAGTGAATTAGGACAGTCTAACTATGGCTACACCTTC. Protein product: CASSELGQSNYGYTF.

The V and J genes are TRBV4-1 and TRBJ1-3; D not resolved. The CDR3 length is 18 residues. Germline V gene data show CDR1 as MGHRA and CDR2 as YSYEKL. V lost 0 bases to trimming and J lost 1 base, with 16 bases between them. CDR3 loop: CASSQEEIFRSSGNTIYF. The CDR3 DNA follows: TGCGCCAGCAGCCAAGAAGAGATTTTCCGATCTTCTGGAAACACCATATATTTT.

Details on this clone: The same CDR3 also results from other DNA sequences found in this sample. The chain couples TRBV2 to TRBJ1-5; D call uncertain. This CDR3 is built from 14 residues. Trimming took 2 bases from V and 0 from J, leaving 5 bases between them. CDR1 and CDR2 from the germline V gene are SNHLY and FYNNEI. The CDR3 DNA follows: TGTGCCAGCAGTGAATCCTATAGCAATCAGCCCCAGCATTTT. As protein: CASSESYSNQPQHF.

V gene TRBV6-5 combines with J gene TRBJ1-5; maybe TRBD1 (5 bases). The CDR3 has 15 residues. The germline V and J ends were trimmed by 5 bases and 3 bases, with 14 bases remaining between them. Germline-derived CDR1 and CDR2 are MNHEY and SVGAGI. The CDR3 loop is CASSPSGGLNQPQHF. For the CDR3, the DNA is TGTGCCAGCAGTCCAAGCGGGGGTCTCAATCAGCCCCAGCATTTT.

This clone was picked up a small number of times. The rearrangement joins TRBV6-5 to TRBJ1-2; TRBD1 agrees at 9 bases. From germline, CDR1 is MNHEY and CDR2 SVGAGI. The CDR3 loop spans 13 amino acids. The junction had 3 bases not matched to a gene; V was cut back by 6 bases and J by 4 bases. CDR3 residues: CASRQGALYGYTF. In DNA form, the CDR3 reads TGTGCCAGCAGACAGGGGGCTCTCTATGGCTACACCTTC.

This clone was observed once. CDR3 amino acids: CATSGYSGSGANVLTF. The CDR3 region has the DNA TGTGCCACCAGCGGTTACAGTGGCTCTGGGGCCAACGTCCTGACTTTC. J is TRBJ2-6 and V is TRBV15; no firm D call. This CDR3 region has 16 residues. Per germline, CDR1 LNHNV and CDR2 YYDKDF (reference sequence). The V end was cut by 5 bases, the J end by 0 bases, with 11 bases between.

The chain carries TRBV6-4 and TRBJ2-1, with TRBD2 identical over 9 bases. Unmatched junction bases numbered 0, after V lost 3 bases and J lost 0 bases. CDR3 length: 15 amino acids. Germline lookup yields CDR1 MRHNA and CDR2 SNTAGT. The CDR3 protein is CASSEAGGSYNEQFF. In DNA, the CDR3 is TGTGCCAGCAGTGAAGCGGGGGGCTCCTACAATGAGCAGTTCTTC.

J is TRBJ1-4 and V is TRBV9; D is unresolved. In germline, CDR1 is SGDLS, CDR2 YYNGEE. The V and J ends lost 7 bases and 0 bases respectively, with 10 bases between them. This CDR3 contains 14 residues. CDR3 amino acids: CASSKSSTNEKLFF. The CDR3 DNA reads TGTGCCAGCTCGAAGAGTTCAACTAATGAAAAACTGTTTTTT. Together with reference TRBV9 and TRBJ1-4, the CDR3 gives the full variable domain: DSGVTQTPKHLITATGQRVTLRCSPRSGDLSVYWYQQSLDQGLQFLIQYYNGEERAKGNILERFSAQQFPDLHSELNLSSLELGDSALYFCASSKSSTNEKLFFGSGTQLSVL.

The chain carries TRBV12-3 or TRBV12-4 and TRBJ2-1; tentative D call: TRBD2 (5 bases). The CDR3 runs 13 residues. V lost 3 bases and J lost 4, with 7 bases in between. CDR3 protein: CASSFRGYNEQFF. In DNA, the CDR3 is TGTGCCAGCAGTTTTCGGGGTTACAATGAGCAGTTCTTC.

This clone was detected a few times. CDR3 sequence: CASSDSTGGADTQYF. CDR3 nucleotides: TGTGCCAGCAGTGACTCGACAGGGGGCGCAGATACGCAGTATTTT. This chain links TRBV6-4 with TRBJ2-3, with TRBD1 matching 10 bases. J gave up 4 bases and V 0 bases, and 1 base lay outside the gene matches. This CDR3 is 15 amino acids long. Germline values: CDR1 MRHNA, CDR2 SNTAGT.

The chain has TRBV3-1 (or the pseudogene TRBV3-2) and TRBJ1-2; possibly TRBD1 for D (6 bases). CDR1 and CDR2 from the germline V gene are LGHDT and YNNKEL (reference sequence). This CDR3 has 11 residues. V was cut by 5 bases and J by 6 bases, with 7 bases left in between. The CDR3 sequence: CASSSGDGYTF. In DNA form, the CDR3 reads TGTGCCAGCAGCTCAGGGGATGGCTACACCTTC.